Below, one TCR beta chain is given with its context. The CDR3 runs 14 residues. Trimming removed 0 bases from V and 5 bases from J; junction bases left unmatched: 1. From germline, CDR1 is SGHRS and CDR2 YFSETQ. These data originate in a study of radiotherapy plus CTLA-4 blockade in lung cancer. For the study at large: Objective response was observed in over 15% of patients, and disease control in around 31%.

The protocol was immunoSEQ multiplex PCR, while the TCRdb copy is restricted to in-frame clones and leaves out a portion. The data show just over 60,000 clones, about 72% seen once. This sample comprised peripheral blood, obtained from a patient treated with radiotherapy plus ipilimumab. The rearrangement links TRBV5-1 to TRBJ2-5; 10 bases match TRBD1. The source of this sequence is a human donor with non-small cell lung cancer who had a complete response to radiotherapy plus ipilimumab. CDR3 region: CASSLGGQGETQYF. The DNA of the CDR3 is TGCGCCAGCAGCTTGGGGGGACAGGGGGAGACCCAGTACTTC.